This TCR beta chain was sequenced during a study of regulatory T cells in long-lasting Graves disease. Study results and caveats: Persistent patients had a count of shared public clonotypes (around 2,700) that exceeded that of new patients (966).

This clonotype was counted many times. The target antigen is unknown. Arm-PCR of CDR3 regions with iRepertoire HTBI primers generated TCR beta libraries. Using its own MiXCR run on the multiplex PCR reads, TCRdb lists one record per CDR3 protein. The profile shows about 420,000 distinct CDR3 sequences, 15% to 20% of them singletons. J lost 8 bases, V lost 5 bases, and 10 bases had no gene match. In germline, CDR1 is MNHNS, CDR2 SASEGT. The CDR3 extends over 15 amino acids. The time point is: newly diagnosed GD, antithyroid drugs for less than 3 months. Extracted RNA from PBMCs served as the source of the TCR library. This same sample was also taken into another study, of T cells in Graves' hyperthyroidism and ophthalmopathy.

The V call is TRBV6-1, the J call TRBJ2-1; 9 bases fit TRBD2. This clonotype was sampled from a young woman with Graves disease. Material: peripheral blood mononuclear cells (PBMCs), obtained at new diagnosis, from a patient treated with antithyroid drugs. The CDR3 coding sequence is TGTGCCAGCAGTAAGCTAGCGGGATCTTTTGATGAGCAGTTCTTC. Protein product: CASSKLAGSFDEQFF.